A single sample is the source of the 8 T cell receptor beta chains below, sequenced in a study of CD8+ T cells in alopecia areata. The treatment is: oral pan-JAK inhibitor, 5-10 mg twice daily. The authors extracted RNA and reverse transcribed it into cDNA as the sequencing template. Repertoires were generated with immunoSEQ multiplex PCR, while TCRdb's copy carries only in-frame clones and drops some. The top ten clones hold 1.5% to 2% of a sample with some 220,000 clones, about 50% of them seen once. Sequencing was performed on CD4+ T cells sorted from blood, taken at week 4, from a patient treated with tofacitinib. Receptors originate from a human donor with alopecia areata.

This clone was picked up a small number of times. The V call is TRBV6-6, the J call TRBJ2-7, with D perhaps matching TRBD1 (7 bases). The CDR3 spans 16 residues. V lost 8 bases, J lost 4 bases, and 24 bases lay in between. Germline lookup yields CDR1 MNHNY and CDR2 SVGAGI (reference sequence). The CDR3 nucleotides read TGTGCCAGCGCGGATCATAAGGGGGGACAGAGGTACGAGCAGTACTTC. Translated: CASADHKGGQRYEQYF.

This chain uses TRBV23-1 with TRBJ1-2; D call uncertain. TRBV23-1 is given ORF status, its function remaining uncertain. This CDR3 has 16 amino acids. V lost 2 bases, J lost 4 bases, and 17 bases lay in between. The CDR3 region is CASSQPTVDIFYGYTF. The CDR3 DNA sequence: TGCGCCAGCAGTCAACCTACAGTTGACATCTTCTATGGCTACACCTTC.

The genes are TRBV7-3 and TRBJ2-1; D gene unclear. This CDR3 contains 14 residues. V lost 6 bases and J lost 6, with 15 bases in between. The V gene's germline CDR1 is SGHTA and CDR2 FQGTGA. The CDR3, as DNA: TGTGCCAGCAGGTCTCGTAGCCGGCCCAATGAGCAGTTCTTC. Amino acids: CASRSRSRPNEQFF.

This clone was seen only once. The rearrangement joins TRBV2 to TRBJ1-1; possible D gene TRBD1, 5 bases. The CDR3 runs to 14 residues. CDR1 SNHLY and CDR2 FYNNEI come from the germline V gene. V lost 7 bases and J 1 base, leaving 13 bases between the germline ends. For the CDR3, the DNA is TGTGCCAGCATAAAGGGGCTGGCGAACACTGAAGCTTTCTTT. Amino acid sequence: CASIKGLANTEAFF.

The V call is TRBV11-2, the J call TRBJ1-6; possible D gene TRBD1, 5 bases. Trimming shortened V by 2 bases and J by 7 bases, and 9 bases separated the two germline ends. The CDR3 spans 14 residues. In germline, CDR1 is SGHAT, CDR2 FQNNGV. The CDR3 DNA sequence: TGTGCCAGCAGCTTAAGTGACAGCAATTCACCCCTCCACTTT. It translates to CASSLSDSNSPLHF.

This clone appeared a few times. This chain uses TRBV6-6 with TRBJ2-2; 9 nucleotides align to TRBD1. The CDR3 is 16 residues long. J lost 1 base, V lost 6 bases, and 6 bases had no gene match. In germline, CDR1 is MNHNY, CDR2 SVGAGI (reference sequence). CDR3 amino acids: CASRAPGQGNTGELFF. The CDR3 nucleotides are TGTGCCAGCAGGGCCCCGGGACAGGGGAACACCGGGGAGCTGTTTTTT.

The V call is TRBV7-2, the J call TRBJ2-3, with TRBD1 matching over 11 bases. The J segment lost 13 bases and the V segment lost 5 bases, leaving 5 bases of the junction unmatched. This CDR3 has 12 amino acids. CDR1 and CDR2 (germline): SGHTA, FQGNSA. CDR3 in amino acids: CASSPRTGGKYF. The CDR3 nucleotides read TGTGCCAGCAGCCCCAGGACAGGGGGCAAGTATTTT. Drawing the rest from reference TRBV7-2 and TRBJ2-3, the complete variable domain is GAGVSQSPSNKVTEKGKDVELRCDPISGHTALYWYRQSLGQGLEFLIYFQGNSAPDKSGLPSDRFSAERTGGSVSTLTIQRTQQEDSAVYLCASSPRTGGKYFGPGTRLTVL.

The chain links TRBV2 to TRBJ1-2; D call uncertain. V was shortened by 6 bases and J by 4 bases, with 15 bases between the two germline ends. This CDR3 comprises 14 residues. The V gene's germline CDR1 is SNHLY and CDR2 FYNNEI. In DNA, the CDR3 is TGTGCCAGCAGCCTAGAGTTACGGACCTATGGCTACACCTTC. This translates into CASSLELRTYGYTF.